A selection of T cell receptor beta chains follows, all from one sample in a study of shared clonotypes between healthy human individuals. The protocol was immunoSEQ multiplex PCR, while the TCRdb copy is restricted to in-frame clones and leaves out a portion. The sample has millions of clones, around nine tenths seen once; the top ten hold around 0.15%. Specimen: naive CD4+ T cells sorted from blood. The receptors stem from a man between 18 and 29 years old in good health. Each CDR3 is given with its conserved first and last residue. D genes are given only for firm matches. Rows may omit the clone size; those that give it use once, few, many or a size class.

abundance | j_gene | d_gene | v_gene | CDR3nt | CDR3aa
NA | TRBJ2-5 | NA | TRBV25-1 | TGTGCCAGCAGTGAATTGGGGGGAGCGGGTGAGACCCAGTACTTC | CASSELGGAGETQYF
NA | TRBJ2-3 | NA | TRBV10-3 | TGTGCCATCAGGAGGAAGGGGGGGGGCACAGATACGCAGTATTTT | CAIRRKGGGTDTQYF
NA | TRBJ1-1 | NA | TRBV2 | TGTGCCAGCAGGGGGAGAGGTCAGGGCACTGAAGCTTTCTTT | CASRGRGQGTEAFF
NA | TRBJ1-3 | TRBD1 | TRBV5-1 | TGCGCCAGCAGCCTTACCAGGGGGTCCTCTGGAAACACCATATATTTT | CASSLTRGSSGNTIYF
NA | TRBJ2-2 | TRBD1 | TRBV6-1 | TGTGCCAGCAGGGACAGGGATAACACCGGGGAGCTGTTTTTT | CASRDRDNTGELFF
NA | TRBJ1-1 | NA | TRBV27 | TGTGCCAGCAGTTACCGGCCAGGGGCGGGCACTGAAGCTTTCTTT | CASSYRPGAGTEAFF
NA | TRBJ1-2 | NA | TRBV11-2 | TGTGCCAGCAGCTTGACAGGAGCTAACTATGGCTACACCTTC | CASSLTGANYGYTF
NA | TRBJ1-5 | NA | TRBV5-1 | TGCGCCAGCAGCACGGGGCCCGGGGGCAATCAGCCCCAGCATTTT | CASSTGPGGNQPQHF
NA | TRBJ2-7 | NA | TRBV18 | TGTGCCAGCTCACCACCCGAAAGGAGGGGTCAGTACTTC | CASSPPERRGQYF
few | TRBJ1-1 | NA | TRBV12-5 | TGTGCTAGTTTAGGTCAGGCGGCTGAAGCTTTCTTT | CASLGQAAEAFF
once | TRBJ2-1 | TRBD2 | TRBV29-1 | TGCAGCGTTGAAGATCTTTCCATTGGCGGGAGCGTCGATGAGCAGTTCTTC | CSVEDLSIGGSVDEQFF
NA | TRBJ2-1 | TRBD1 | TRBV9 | TGTGCCAGCAGCGTAGACAGGGGCGGGTACAATGAGCAGTTCTTC | CASSVDRGGYNEQFF
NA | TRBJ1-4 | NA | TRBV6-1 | TGTGCCAGCAGTGAAAGAGCAGGGTTGAGTGAAAAACTGTTTTTT | CASSERAGLSEKLFF
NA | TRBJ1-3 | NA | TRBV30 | TGTGCCTGGAGGGGGGGTCCTGGAAACACCATATATTTT | CAWRGGPGNTIYF
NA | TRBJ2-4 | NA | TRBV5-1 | TGCGCCAGCAGCTCGACCGGGGGATTAGCCAAAAACATTCAGTACTTC | CASSSTGGLAKNIQYF
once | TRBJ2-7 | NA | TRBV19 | TGTGCCAGTAGCCTGGGAGGGGGCAGCTCCTACGAGCAGTACTTC | CASSLGGGSSYEQYF
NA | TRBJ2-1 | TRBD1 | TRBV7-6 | TGTGCCAGCAGCGTCAGGGGGTCCTCCTACAATGAGCAGTTCTTC | CASSVRGSSYNEQFF
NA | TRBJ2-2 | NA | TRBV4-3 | TGCGCCAGCAGCCCCCAGGGTCCTGGGGAGCTGTTTTTT | CASSPQGPGELFF
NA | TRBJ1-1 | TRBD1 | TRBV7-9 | TGTGCCAGCAGCTTAGTACAGGGGGCGAGTACTGAAGCTTTCTTT | CASSLVQGASTEAFF
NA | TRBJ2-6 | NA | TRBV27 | TGTGCCAGCAGTTTAGAAGGGGCTGGGGCCAACGTCCTGACTTTC | CASSLEGAGANVLTF
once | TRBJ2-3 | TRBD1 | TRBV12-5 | TGTGCTAGTGGTTTGGTAGGGTCGATTTTTGGACAGGGAGCCCCAGATACGCAGTATTTT | CASGLVGSIFGQGAPDTQYF
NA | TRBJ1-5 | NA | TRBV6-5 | TGTGCCAGCAGTTCTCACAGGGCGGAACAGCCCCAGCATTTT | CASSSHRAEQPQHF
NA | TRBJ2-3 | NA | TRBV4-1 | TGCGCCAGCAGTCTTAGAGGGGGTACAACCACAGATACGCAGTATTTT | CASSLRGGTTTDTQYF
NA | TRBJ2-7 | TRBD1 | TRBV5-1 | TGCGCCAGCAGCCAGGGGACAGGGGAAGACGAGCAGTACTTC | CASSQGTGEDEQYF
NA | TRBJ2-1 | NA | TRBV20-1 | TGCAGCCTGGGGGCCTACAATGAGCAGTTCTTC | CSLGAYNEQFF
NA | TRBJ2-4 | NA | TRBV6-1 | TGTGCCAGCAGTGAAGGGGGAGTCAAAAACATTCAGTACTTC | CASSEGGVKNIQYF
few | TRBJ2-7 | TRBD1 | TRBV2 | TGTGCCAGCAGTGTGGGAACAGGGGGCTACGAGCAGTACTTC | CASSVGTGGYEQYF
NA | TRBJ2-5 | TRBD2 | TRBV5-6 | TGTGCCAGCAGCTTGTCTTTAGCGGGAGGTTTGGAGACCCAGTACTTC | CASSLSLAGGLETQYF
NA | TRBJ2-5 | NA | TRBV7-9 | TGTGCCAGCAGCCTCCTAGCGCCTTTAAAAGAGACCCAGTACTTC | CASSLLAPLKETQYF
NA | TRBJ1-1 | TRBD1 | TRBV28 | TGTGCCAGCAGGGCTCCCGGGACAGGGGGCTCCAGGGCTTTCTTT | CASRAPGTGGSRAFF
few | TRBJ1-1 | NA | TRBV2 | TGTGCCAGCAGTCTGGACGGGAACACTGAAGCTTTCTTT | CASSLDGNTEAFF
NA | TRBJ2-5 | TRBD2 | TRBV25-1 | TGTGCCAGCAGTGCTACTAGCGGGAGGGCCAGGGAGACCCAGTACTTC | CASSATSGRARETQYF
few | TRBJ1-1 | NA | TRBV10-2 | TGCGCCAGCAGTCCTCTGGTTGAAGCTTTCTTT | CASSPLVEAFF
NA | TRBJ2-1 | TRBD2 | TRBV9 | TGTGCCAGCAGCGTAGGACTAGCGTCCTACAATGAGCAGTTCTTC | CASSVGLASYNEQFF
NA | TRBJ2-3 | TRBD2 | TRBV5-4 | TGTGCCAGCAGCTTGGACGGCGGGGGGGCTGCAGATACGCAGTATTTT | CASSLDGGGAADTQYF
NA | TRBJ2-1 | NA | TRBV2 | TGTGCCAGCAGTGCGAACGGGGCGACTGAGCAGTTCTTC | CASSANGATEQFF
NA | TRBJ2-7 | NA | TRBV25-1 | TGTGCCAGCAGTGAAGGTTTCGGGGCGAGCTCCTACGAGCAGTACTTC | CASSEGFGASSYEQYF
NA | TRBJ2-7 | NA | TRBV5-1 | TGCGCCAGCAGCCCAGGACATCCCGAGATCTACGAGCAGTACTTC | CASSPGHPEIYEQYF
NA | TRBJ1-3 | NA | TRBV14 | TGTGCCAGCAGCCCCACCAGAAACACCATATATTTT | CASSPTRNTIYF
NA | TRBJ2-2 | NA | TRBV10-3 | TGTGCCATCCAAGAATCGCCAACCGGGGAGCTGTTTTTT | CAIQESPTGELFF
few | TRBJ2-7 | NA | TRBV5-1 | TGCGCCAGCAGCTTCGGGGCCTCCTCCTACGAGCAGTACTTC | CASSFGASSYEQYF
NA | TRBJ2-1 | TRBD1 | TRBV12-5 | TGTGCTAGTGGCATGGGATGGCAGGGGGCGGGTGAGCAGTTCTTC | CASGMGWQGAGEQFF
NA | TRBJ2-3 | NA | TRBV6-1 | TGTGCCAGCAGTTATAGGCAGGGCACAGATACGCAGTATTTT | CASSYRQGTDTQYF
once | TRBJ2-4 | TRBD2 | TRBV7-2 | TGTGCCAGCAGCTTAGGGGCTCGAATAGCGGGAGTAACAAAAAACATTCAGTACTTC | CASSLGARIAGVTKNIQYF
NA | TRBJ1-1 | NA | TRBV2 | TGTGCCAGCAGTGAAGAGGGGGTGGGGAACACTGAAGCTTTCTTT | CASSEEGVGNTEAFF